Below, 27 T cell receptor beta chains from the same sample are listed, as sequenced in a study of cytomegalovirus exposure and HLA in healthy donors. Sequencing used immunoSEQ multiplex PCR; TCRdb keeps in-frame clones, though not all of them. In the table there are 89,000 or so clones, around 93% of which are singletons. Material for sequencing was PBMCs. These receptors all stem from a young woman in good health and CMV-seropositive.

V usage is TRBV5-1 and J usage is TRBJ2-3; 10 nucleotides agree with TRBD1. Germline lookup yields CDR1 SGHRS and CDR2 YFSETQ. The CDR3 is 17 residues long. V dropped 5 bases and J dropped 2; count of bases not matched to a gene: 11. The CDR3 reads CASSLPRDRGYTDTQYF. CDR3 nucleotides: TGCGCCAGCAGTTTGCCCCGGGACAGGGGCTACACAGATACGCAGTATTTT.

DNA for the CDR3: TGTGCCAGCAGTTACGGGGTGGCGGGCTATGGCTACACCTTC. Translation gives CASSYGVAGYGYTF. This chain uses TRBV6-5 with TRBJ1-2; D gene ambiguous. The V gene's germline CDR1 is MNHEY and CDR2 SVGAGI. This CDR3 is built from 14 residues. The V gene lost 2 bases and the J gene lost 4 bases, with 11 bases spanning the gap.

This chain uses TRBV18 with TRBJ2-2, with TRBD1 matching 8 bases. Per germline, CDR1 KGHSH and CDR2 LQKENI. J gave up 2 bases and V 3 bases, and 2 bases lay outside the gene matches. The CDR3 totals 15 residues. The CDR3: CASSPSGGNTGELFF. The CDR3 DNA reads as TGTGCCAGCTCACCCTCAGGGGGCAACACCGGGGAGCTGTTTTTT. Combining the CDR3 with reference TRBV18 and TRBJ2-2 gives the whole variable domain NAGVMQNPRHLVRRRGQEARLRCSPMKGHSHVYWYRQLPEEGLKFMVYLQKENIIDESGMPKERFSAEFPKEGPSILRIQQVVRGDSAAYFCASSPSGGNTGELFFGEGSRLTVL.

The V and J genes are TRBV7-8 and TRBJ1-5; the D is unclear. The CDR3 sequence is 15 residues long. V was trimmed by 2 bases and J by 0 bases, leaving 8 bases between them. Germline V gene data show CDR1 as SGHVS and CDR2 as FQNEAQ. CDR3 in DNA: TGTGCCAGCAGCTTAAGAGAATATAGCAATCAGCCCCAGCATTTT. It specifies CASSLREYSNQPQHF.

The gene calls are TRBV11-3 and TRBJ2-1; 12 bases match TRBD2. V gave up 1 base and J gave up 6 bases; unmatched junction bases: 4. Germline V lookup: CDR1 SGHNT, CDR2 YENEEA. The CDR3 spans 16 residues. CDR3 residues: CASSLALAGGPNEQFF. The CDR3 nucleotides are TGTGCCAGCAGCTTAGCCCTAGCGGGAGGGCCCAATGAGCAGTTCTTC.

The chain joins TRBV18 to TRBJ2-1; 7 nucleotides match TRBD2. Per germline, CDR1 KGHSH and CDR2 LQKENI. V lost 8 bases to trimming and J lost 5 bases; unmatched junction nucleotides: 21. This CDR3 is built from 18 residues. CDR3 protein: CASIPPRLADRAHNEQFF. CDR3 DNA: TGTGCCAGCATCCCCCCGCGGCTAGCGGATCGAGCCCACAATGAGCAGTTCTTC.

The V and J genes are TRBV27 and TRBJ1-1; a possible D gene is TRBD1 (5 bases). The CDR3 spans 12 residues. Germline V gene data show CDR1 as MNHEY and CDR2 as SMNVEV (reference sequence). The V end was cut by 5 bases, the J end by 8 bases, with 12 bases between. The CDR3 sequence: CASSGKRGEAFF. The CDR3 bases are TGTGCCAGCAGTGGGAAGCGGGGGGAAGCTTTCTTT.

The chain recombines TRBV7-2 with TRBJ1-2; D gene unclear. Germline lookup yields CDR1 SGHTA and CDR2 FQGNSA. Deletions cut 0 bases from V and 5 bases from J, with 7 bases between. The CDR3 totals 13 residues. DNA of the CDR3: TGTGCCAGCAGCTTAGCGGAGGGTTATGGCTACACCTTC. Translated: CASSLAEGYGYTF. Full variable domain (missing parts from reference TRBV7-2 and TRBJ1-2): GAGVSQSPSNKVTEKGKDVELRCDPISGHTALYWYRQSLGQGLEFLIYFQGNSAPDKSGLPSDRFSAERTGGSVSTLTIQRTQQEDSAVYLCASSLAEGYGYTFGSGTRLTVV.

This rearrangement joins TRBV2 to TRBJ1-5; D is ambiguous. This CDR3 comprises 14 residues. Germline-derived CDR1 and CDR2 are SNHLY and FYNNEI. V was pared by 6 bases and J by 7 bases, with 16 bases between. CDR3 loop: CASRHRGPAQPQHF. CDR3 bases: TGTGCCAGCAGGCACCGAGGCCCGGCACAGCCCCAGCATTTT.

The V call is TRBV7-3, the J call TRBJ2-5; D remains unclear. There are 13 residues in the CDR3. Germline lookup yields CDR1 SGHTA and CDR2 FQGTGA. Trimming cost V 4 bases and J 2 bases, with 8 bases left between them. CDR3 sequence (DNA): TGTGCCAGCAGCTCCTCACAACAAGAGACCCAGTACTTC. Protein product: CASSSSQQETQYF.

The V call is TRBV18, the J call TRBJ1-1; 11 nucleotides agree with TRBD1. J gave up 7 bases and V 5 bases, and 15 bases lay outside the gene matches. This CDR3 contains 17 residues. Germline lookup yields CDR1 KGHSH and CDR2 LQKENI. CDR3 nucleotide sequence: TGTGCCAGCTCAAGAAAGCCGGGACAGGGGGTTCATAGTGAAGCTTTCTTT. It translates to CASSRKPGQGVHSEAFF.

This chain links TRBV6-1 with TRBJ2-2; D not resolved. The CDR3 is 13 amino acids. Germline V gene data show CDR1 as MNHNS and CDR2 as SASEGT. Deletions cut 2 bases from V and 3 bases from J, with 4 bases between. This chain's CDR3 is CASSEQYTGELFF. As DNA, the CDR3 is TGTGCCAGCAGTGAACAGTACACCGGGGAGCTGTTTTTT.

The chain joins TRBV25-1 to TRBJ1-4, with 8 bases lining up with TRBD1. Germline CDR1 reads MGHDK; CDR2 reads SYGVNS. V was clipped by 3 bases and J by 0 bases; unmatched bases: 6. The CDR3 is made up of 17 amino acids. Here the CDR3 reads CASSDGWTGTTNEKLFF. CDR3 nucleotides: TGTGCCAGCAGTGACGGCTGGACAGGGACAACTAATGAAAAACTGTTTTTT.

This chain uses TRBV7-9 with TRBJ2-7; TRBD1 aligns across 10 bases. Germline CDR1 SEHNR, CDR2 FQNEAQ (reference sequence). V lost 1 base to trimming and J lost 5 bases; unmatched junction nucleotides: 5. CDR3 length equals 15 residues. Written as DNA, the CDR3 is TGTGCCAGCAGCTTAGGGGACAGGGGTCCGGACGAGCAGTACTTC. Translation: CASSLGDRGPDEQYF.

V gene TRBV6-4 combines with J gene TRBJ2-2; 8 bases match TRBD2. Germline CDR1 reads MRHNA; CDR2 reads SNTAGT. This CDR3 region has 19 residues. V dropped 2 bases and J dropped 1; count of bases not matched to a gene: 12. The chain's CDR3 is CASSDPVGREVGNTGELFF. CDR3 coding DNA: TGTGCCAGCAGTGACCCAGTGGGGCGGGAGGTAGGGAACACCGGGGAGCTGTTTTTT.

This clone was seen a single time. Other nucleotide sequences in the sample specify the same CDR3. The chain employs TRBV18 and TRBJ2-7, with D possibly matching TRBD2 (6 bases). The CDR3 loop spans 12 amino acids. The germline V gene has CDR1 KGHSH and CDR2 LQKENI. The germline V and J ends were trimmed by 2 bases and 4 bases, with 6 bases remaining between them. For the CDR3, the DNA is TGTGCCAGCTCACCAGGGGGGTACGAGCAGTACTTC. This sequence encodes CASSPGGYEQYF.

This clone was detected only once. CDR3 bases: TGTGCCTGGAGTGTGCAGGGGTATCATCAGCCCCAGCATTTT. Translated, it gives CAWSVQGYHQPQHF. The V and J genes are TRBV30 and TRBJ1-5; a weak D match, TRBD1 (6 bases). This CDR3 contains 14 residues. The germline gives CDR1 GTSNPN, CDR2 SVGIG (reference sequence). V was clipped by 0 bases and J by 5 bases, with 11 bases between them.

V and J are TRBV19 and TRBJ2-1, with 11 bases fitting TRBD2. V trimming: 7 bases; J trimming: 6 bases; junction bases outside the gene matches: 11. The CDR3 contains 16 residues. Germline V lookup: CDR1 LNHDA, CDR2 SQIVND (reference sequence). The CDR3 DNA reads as TGTGCCAGTAAGGTAGCGGGAGGGCCGCTGGGCAATGAGCAGTTCTTC. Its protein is CASKVAGGPLGNEQFF.

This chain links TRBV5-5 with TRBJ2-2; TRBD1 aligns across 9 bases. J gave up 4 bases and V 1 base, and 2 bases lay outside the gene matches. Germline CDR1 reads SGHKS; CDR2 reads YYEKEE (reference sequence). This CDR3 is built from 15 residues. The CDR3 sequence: CASSLYRGLTGELFF. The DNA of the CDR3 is TGTGCCAGCAGCTTGTACAGGGGGCTCACCGGGGAGCTGTTTTTT.

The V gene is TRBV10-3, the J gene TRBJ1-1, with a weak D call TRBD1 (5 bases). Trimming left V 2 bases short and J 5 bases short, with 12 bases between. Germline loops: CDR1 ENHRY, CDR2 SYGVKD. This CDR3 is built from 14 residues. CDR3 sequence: CAISERVGDTEAFF. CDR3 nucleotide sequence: TGTGCCATCAGTGAGAGAGTAGGGGATACTGAAGCTTTCTTT.

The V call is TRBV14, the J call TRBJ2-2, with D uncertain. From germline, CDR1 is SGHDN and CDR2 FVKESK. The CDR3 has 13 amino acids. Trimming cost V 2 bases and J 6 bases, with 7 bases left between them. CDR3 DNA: TGTGCCAGCAGCCAAATAAGCCCCGGGGAGCTGTTTTTT. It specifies CASSQISPGELFF.

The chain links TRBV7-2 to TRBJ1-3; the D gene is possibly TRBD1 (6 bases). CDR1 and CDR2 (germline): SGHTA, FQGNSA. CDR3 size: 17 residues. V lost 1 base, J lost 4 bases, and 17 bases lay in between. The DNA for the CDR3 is TGTGCCAGCAGCTTAGACAACTTCAGGGGTTCAGGAAACACCATATATTTT. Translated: CASSLDNFRGSGNTIYF. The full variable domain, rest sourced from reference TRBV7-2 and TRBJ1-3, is GAGVSQSPSNKVTEKGKDVELRCDPISGHTALYWYRQSLGQGLEFLIYFQGNSAPDKSGLPSDRFSAERTGGSVSTLTIQRTQQEDSAVYLCASSLDNFRGSGNTIYFGEGSWLTVV.

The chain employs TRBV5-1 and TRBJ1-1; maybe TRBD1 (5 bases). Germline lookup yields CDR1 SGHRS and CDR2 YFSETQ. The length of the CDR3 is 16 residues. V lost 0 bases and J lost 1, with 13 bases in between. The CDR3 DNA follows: TGCGCCAGCAGCTTGGATGGACACACCCCGAACACTGAAGCTTTCTTT. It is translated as CASSLDGHTPNTEAFF. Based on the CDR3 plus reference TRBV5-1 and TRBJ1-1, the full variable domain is KAGVTQTPRYLIKTRGQQVTLSCSPISGHRSVSWYQQTPGQGLQFLFEYFSETQRNKGNFPGRFSGRQFSNSRSEMNVSTLELGDSALYLCASSLDGHTPNTEAFFGQGTRLTVV.

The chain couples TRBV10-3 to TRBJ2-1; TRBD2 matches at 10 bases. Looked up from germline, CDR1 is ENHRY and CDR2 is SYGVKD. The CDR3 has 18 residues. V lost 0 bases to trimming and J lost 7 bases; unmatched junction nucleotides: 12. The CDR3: CAISESTRRLAGHNEQFF. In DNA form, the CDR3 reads TGTGCCATCAGTGAGTCGACTCGTCGACTAGCGGGTCATAATGAGCAGTTCTTC.

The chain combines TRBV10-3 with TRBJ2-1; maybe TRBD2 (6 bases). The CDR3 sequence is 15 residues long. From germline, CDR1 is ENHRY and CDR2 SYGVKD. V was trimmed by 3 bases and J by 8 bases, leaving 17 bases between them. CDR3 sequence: CAISESSGKGYEQFF. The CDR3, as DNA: TGTGCCATCAGTGAAAGTAGCGGTAAGGGGTATGAGCAGTTCTTC.

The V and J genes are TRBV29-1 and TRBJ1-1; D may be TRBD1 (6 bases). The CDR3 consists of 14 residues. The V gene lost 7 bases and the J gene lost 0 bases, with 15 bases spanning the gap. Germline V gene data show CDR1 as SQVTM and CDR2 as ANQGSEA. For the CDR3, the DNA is TGCAGCGCAACAACAGGGCCGATGAACACTGAAGCTTTCTTT. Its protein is CSATTGPMNTEAFF.

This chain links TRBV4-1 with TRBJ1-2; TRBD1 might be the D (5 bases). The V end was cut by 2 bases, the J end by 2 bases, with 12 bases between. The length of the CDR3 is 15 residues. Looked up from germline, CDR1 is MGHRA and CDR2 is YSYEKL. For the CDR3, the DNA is TGCGCCAGCAGCCAACCAGGGCCTCAAAACTATGGCTACACCTTC. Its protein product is CASSQPGPQNYGYTF.